These 11 T cell receptor beta chains share one sample of origin, sequenced in a study of T cells in Graves' hyperthyroidism and ophthalmopathy. RNA transcripts provided the source from which TCR beta CDR3 regions were amplified. TCR CDR3 underwent first-round RT-PCR with the HTBI primer set. One entry per CDR3 protein, called by TCRdb with MiXCR from the multiplex PCR reads. The sample lists hundreds of thousands of distinct CDR3 sequences; about a sixth were seen once. The sequencing sample was made of blood. The receptor set was obtained from a woman between 55 and 75 years old with Graves' ophthalmopathy.

In its sample, this clonotype was seen a few times. Germline is not matched at one junction end, which may reflect a read error. This sequence joins TRBV7-8 and TRBJ2-2; TRBD2 matches at 9 bases. The V gene's germline CDR1 is SGHVS and CDR2 FQNEAQ. This CDR3 contains 15 residues. This CDR3 is CASSIAGESTGELFF. DNA of the CDR3: TGTGCCAGCAGCATAGCGGGGGAATCCACCGGGGAGCTGTTTTTT. The variable domain in full, completed from reference TRBV7-8 and TRBJ2-2, reads GAGVSQSPRYKVAKRGQDVALRCDPISGHVSLFWYQQALGQGPEFLTYFQNEAQLDKSGLPSDRFFAERPEGSVSTLKIQRTQQEDSAVYLCASSIAGESTGELFFGEGSRLTVL.

This clonotype has a count of ten or more. The gene calls are TRBV6-1 and TRBJ2-1; 12 bases fit TRBD2. The CDR3 has 18 amino acids. After removal of 4 bases from V and 0 bases from J, the junction contained 7 bases not matched to a gene. Looked up from germline, CDR1 is MNHNS and CDR2 is SASEGT. The CDR3 nucleotides read TGTGCCAGCAGTGGACTAGCGGGAGCATGGGGCTCCTACAATGAGCAGTTCTTC. Translation: CASSGLAGAWGSYNEQFF.

This clonotype was counted many times. The chain combines TRBV11-3 with TRBJ2-7; D may be TRBD1 (6 bases). CDR1 and CDR2 from the germline V gene are SGHNT and YENEEA. The CDR3 has 12 residues. With 3 bases removed from V and 6 bases from J, the gap between germline ends came to 9 bases. The CDR3 bases are TGTGCCAGCAGCTTCACAGGGCTCGAGCAGTACTTC. Protein product: CASSFTGLEQYF. The complete variable domain, with remaining parts taken from reference TRBV11-3 and TRBJ2-7, reads EAGVVQSPRYKIIEKKQPVAFWCNPISGHNTLYWYLQNLGQGPELLIRYENEEAVDDSQLPKDRFSAERLKGVDSTLKIQPAELGDSAVYLCASSFTGLEQYFGPGTRLTVT.

The V and J genes are TRBV19 and TRBJ2-2; D is unresolved. The ends were cut back, 3 bases at V and 3 bases at J, with 8 bases in the middle. Germline CDR1 LNHDA, CDR2 SQIVND (reference sequence). CDR3 length equals 14 residues. The CDR3 reads CASSIGIYTGELFF. The DNA of the CDR3 is TGTGCCAGTAGTATCGGTATCTACACCGGGGAGCTGTTTTTT. Filled out from reference TRBV19 and TRBJ2-2, the complete variable domain reads DGGITQSPKYLFRKEGQNVTLSCEQNLNHDAMYWYRQDPGQGLRLIYYSQIVNDFQKGDIAEGYSVSREKKESFPLTVTSAQKNPTAFYLCASSIGIYTGELFFGEGSRLTVL.

This clonotype was found many times. The V and J genes are TRBV2 and TRBJ2-1; D not certain. V lost 3 bases to trimming and J lost 7 bases, with 10 bases between them. There are 13 residues in the CDR3. CDR1 and CDR2 from the germline V gene are SNHLY and FYNNEI. The CDR3 reads CASSEAFRNEQFF. DNA of the CDR3: TGTGCCAGCAGTGAGGCCTTCCGGAATGAGCAGTTCTTC. The whole variable domain, filled in from reference TRBV2 and TRBJ2-1, reads EPEVTQTPSHQVTQMGQEVILRCVPISNHLYFYWYRQILGQKVEFLVSFYNNEISEKSEIFDDQFSVERPDGSNFTLKIRSTKLEDSAMYFCASSEAFRNEQFFGPGTRLTVL.

Ten or more counts support this clonotype. DNA for the CDR3: TGCGCCAGCAGCCTCCCCGTCAATGAGCAGTTCTTC. Amino acids: CASSLPVNEQFF. This chain links TRBV4-1 with TRBJ2-1; D remains unclear. Germline assignment: CDR1 MGHRA and CDR2 YSYEKL. The CDR3 spans 12 residues. Trimming pared 4 bases from V and 6 bases from J, leaving 7 bases between.

This clonotype was counted ten times or more. This sequence joins TRBV7-6 and TRBJ1-2; unclear D gene. This CDR3 has 14 amino acids. The germline V and J ends were trimmed by 2 bases and 3 bases, with 10 bases remaining between them. In germline, CDR1 is SGHVS, CDR2 FNYEAQ. Written as DNA, the CDR3 is TGTGCCAGCAGCTTAAGGGCCGGGGACTATGGCTACACCTTC. Translated, it gives CASSLRAGDYGYTF.

In its sample, this clonotype was seen a few times. The V call is TRBV6-2 or TRBV6-3, the J call TRBJ1-6; no definite D call. The V end was cut by 5 bases, the J end by 10 bases, with 9 bases between. The CDR3 has 12 amino acids. From germline, CDR1 is MNHEY and CDR2 SVGEGT. The CDR3 bases are TGTGCCAGCAGTGACTATAGATCACCCCTCCACTTT. The encoded protein is CASSDYRSPLHF.

The gene calls are TRBV28 and TRBJ1-3; TRBD1 might be the D (5 bases). The CDR3 has 16 amino acids. The V gene lost 5 bases and the J gene lost 3 bases, with 17 bases spanning the gap. CDR1 MDHEN and CDR2 SYDVKM come from the germline V gene. The CDR3 bases are TGTGCCAGCAGTACCCTGGGACCGGGCTTTGGAAACACCATATATTTT. Translating it yields CASSTLGPGFGNTIYF.

This clonotype was observed a few times. The chain links TRBV5-6 to TRBJ2-5, with 7 bases aligning to TRBD2. Germline CDR1 and CDR2: SGHDT and YYEEEE. The CDR3 runs 16 residues. V lost 2 bases, J lost 7 bases, and 14 bases stayed unmatched. The CDR3 DNA reads TGTGCCAGCAGCTTCTCTAGCGGCCGAATTTTTGGGACCCAGTACTTC. It encodes CASSFSSGRIFGTQYF.

This clonotype has at least ten counts. The rearrangement links TRBV7-2 to TRBJ2-3; 7 bases fit TRBD2. The trim removed 8 bases at V and 4 bases at J, leaving 6 bases unmatched. CDR1 and CDR2 from the germline V gene are SGHTA and FQGNSA. The CDR3 totals 13 residues. The DNA of the CDR3 is TGTGCCAGCTCCAAGGGAGGGGCAGATACGCAGTATTTT. Translation: CASSKGGADTQYF.